The 19 T cell receptor beta chains given below trace back to one sample, sequenced in a study of OX40 agonist ivuxolimab in advanced cancers. TCRdb's copy holds only in-frame clones and misses some; the assay was immunoSEQ multiplex PCR. Here the sample spans more than 85,000 clones, 90% being singletons. The sequencing here drew on CD4+ or CD8+ T cells sorted from blood, taken in a trial of the OX40 agonist ivuxolimab. These receptors originate from an adult with an advanced solid tumor such as melanoma, head and neck, liver or kidney cancer.

The chain has TRBV19 and TRBJ1-4; TRBD1 aligns across 7 bases. This CDR3 is built from 15 residues. V trimming: 6 bases; J trimming: 1 base; junction bases outside the gene matches: 5. CDR1 and CDR2 from the germline V gene are LNHDA and SQIVND (reference sequence). The CDR3 is CASSKGDRTNEKLFF. The CDR3 DNA is TGTGCCAGTAGCAAAGGGGACAGAACTAATGAAAAACTGTTTTTT.

The chain recombines TRBV9 with TRBJ2-3, with 7 bases that match TRBD2. The ends lost 3 bases at V and 0 bases at J; junction bases unmatched: 7. The germline V gene encodes CDR1 SGDLS and CDR2 YYNGEE. The length of the CDR3 is 16 residues. CDR3 nucleotides: TGTGCCAGCAGCGGAAACAGCGGGGCTAGCACAGATACGCAGTATTTT. It specifies CASSGNSGASTDTQYF.

The rearrangement links TRBV11-2 to TRBJ2-7, with 11 bases matching TRBD2. Trimming removed 5 bases from V and 5 bases from J; junction bases left unmatched: 8. CDR3 size: 15 residues. CDR1 is SGHAT and CDR2 is FQNNGV in the germline V gene. Here the CDR3 DNA reads TGTGCCAGCAGCCCACAACTAGCGGGAGTGGACGAGCAGTACTTC. Residues: CASSPQLAGVDEQYF.

This clone showed up just once. This sequence joins TRBV7-9 and TRBJ2-3; D ambiguous. V was cut by 1 base and J by 3 bases, with 8 bases left in between. Germline CDR1 reads SEHNR; CDR2 reads FQNEAQ (reference sequence). This CDR3 spans 14 amino acids. This CDR3 is CASSLVVQTDTQYF. DNA for the CDR3: TGTGCCAGCAGCTTAGTTGTCCAAACAGATACGCAGTATTTT.

V gene TRBV7-9 combines with J gene TRBJ2-7, with a possible D match to TRBD1 (5 bases). The CDR3 extends over 14 amino acids. Germline loops: CDR1 SEHNR, CDR2 FQNEAQ (reference sequence). V was clipped by 0 bases and J by 3 bases, with 9 bases between them. CDR3 nucleotides: TGTGCCAGCAGCTTAGCTACAGGCCTCTACGAGCAGTACTTC. This gives the protein CASSLATGLYEQYF.

This clone was counted once. This chain joins TRBV6-6 and TRBJ2-7; 15 nucleotides line up with TRBD2. This CDR3 spans 16 amino acids. The ends lost 8 bases at V and 4 bases at J; junction bases unmatched: 9. Germline-derived CDR1 and CDR2 are MNHNY and SVGAGI (reference sequence). The CDR3 is CASDPGLAGGLYEQYF. CDR3 nucleotide sequence: TGTGCCAGCGACCCGGGACTAGCGGGAGGATTGTACGAGCAGTACTTC.

The J gene is TRBJ2-2, the V gene TRBV28, with D perhaps matching TRBD1 (5 bases). This CDR3 has 15 amino acids. Germline values: CDR1 MDHEN, CDR2 SYDVKM. The V and J ends lost 6 bases and 2 bases respectively, with 13 bases between them. The CDR3 region is CASSTRDSNTGELFF. The CDR3 DNA follows: TGTGCCAGCAGCACTCGTGACAGCAACACCGGGGAGCTGTTTTTT. The full variable domain, its missing parts supplied by reference TRBV28 and TRBJ2-2, is DVKVTQSSRYLVKRTGEKVFLECVQDMDHENMFWYRQDPGLGLRLIYFSYDVKMKEKGDIPEGYSVSREKKERFSLILESASTNQTSMYLCASSTRDSNTGELFFGEGSRLTVL.

The chain joins TRBV25-1 to TRBJ2-3; TRBD1 is a possible D gene (5 bases). The V gene's germline CDR1 is MGHDK and CDR2 SYGVNS. Trimming removed 1 base from V and 0 bases from J, with 11 bases in between. The CDR3 runs 16 residues. The CDR3: CASSEFRPGSTDTQYF. For the CDR3, the DNA is TGTGCCAGCAGTGAATTTAGGCCAGGGAGCACAGATACGCAGTATTTT.

This chain links TRBV19 with TRBJ1-2; D is unclear. The CDR3 contains 15 residues. The ends were cut back, 4 bases at V and 4 bases at J, with 16 bases in the middle. Germline values: CDR1 LNHDA, CDR2 SQIVND (reference sequence). As DNA, the CDR3 is TGTGCCAGTAGTACGGCCAAGGGTGAGGGCTATGGCTACACCTTC. This codes for CASSTAKGEGYGYTF.

As for this clone: At one end, the junction sequence differs from germline, possibly due to a read error. The chain combines TRBV7-7 with TRBJ2-2, with D possibly being TRBD2 (5 bases). This CDR3 contains 14 residues. Per germline, CDR1 SSHAT and CDR2 FNYEAQ (reference sequence). CDR3 in DNA: TGTGCTAGCAGCTCCACTAGTGTCGCCGGGGAGCTGTTTTTT. This codes for CASSSTSVAGELFF.

The V and J genes are TRBV29-1 and TRBJ1-1; D is unclear. The CDR3 runs 11 residues. Germline V lookup: CDR1 SQVTM, CDR2 ANQGSEA. Trimming took 4 bases from V and 3 from J, leaving 6 bases between them. The CDR3 sequence is CSVVPYTEAFF. CDR3 in DNA: TGCAGCGTTGTCCCGTACACTGAAGCTTTCTTT.

This chain joins TRBV6-6 and TRBJ2-1; no clear D gene. Germline V gives CDR1 MNHNY, CDR2 SVGAGI (reference sequence). CDR3 length equals 15 residues. Trimming cost V 2 bases and J 3 bases, with 11 bases left between them. CDR3 amino acids: CASSYLTAVYNEQFF. The CDR3 DNA reads as TGTGCCAGCAGTTACCTGACGGCTGTCTACAATGAGCAGTTCTTC.

This chain joins TRBV7-8 and TRBJ2-7; TRBD1 is a possible D gene (5 bases). The V end lost 5 bases, the J end lost 6 bases, and 17 bases lay between the germline ends. The length of the CDR3 is 14 residues. Germline lookup yields CDR1 SGHVS and CDR2 FQNEAQ. CDR3 loop: CASSPGLPRGEQYF. CDR3 coding DNA: TGTGCCAGCAGCCCGGGCCTACCTAGGGGCGAGCAGTACTTC.

The J gene is TRBJ2-2, the V gene TRBV11-2, with D perhaps matching TRBD1 (6 bases). This CDR3 is 16 amino acids long. Per the germline V gene, CDR1 is SGHAT and CDR2 is FQNNGV. With 5 bases removed from V and 3 bases from J, the gap between germline ends came to 16 bases. This chain's CDR3 is CASSRNGQQYTGELFF. CDR3 nucleotides: TGTGCCAGCAGCCGAAACGGACAGCAATACACCGGGGAGCTGTTTTTT. Together with reference TRBV11-2 and TRBJ2-2, the CDR3 gives the full variable domain: EAGVAQSPRYKIIEKRQSVAFWCNPISGHATLYWYQQILGQGPKLLIQFQNNGVVDDSQLPKDRFSAERLKGVDSTLKIQPAKLEDSAVYLCASSRNGQQYTGELFFGEGSRLTVL.

The gene calls are TRBV7-9 and TRBJ2-2, with a tentative D call TRBD2 (7 bases). The V gene lost 2 bases and the J gene lost 3 bases, with 10 bases spanning the gap. The CDR3 totals 15 residues. Germline V gene lookup returns CDR1 SEHNR and CDR2 FQNEAQ (reference sequence). CDR3 DNA: TGTGCCAGCAGCTTAAGAGGGGGGGACACCGGGGAGCTGTTTTTT. It encodes CASSLRGGDTGELFF.

This chain connects TRBV7-2 to TRBJ2-1; D unclear. Germline V gives CDR1 SGHTA, CDR2 FQGNSA. V dropped 2 bases and J dropped 10 bases, with 12 bases sitting between them. The CDR3 is 13 residues long. In DNA, the CDR3 is TGTGCCAGCAGCTTATTCGTTACTAACGAGCAGTTCTTC. It specifies CASSLFVTNEQFF.

J is TRBJ2-1 and V is TRBV7-8; TRBD2 is a possible D gene (6 bases). Germline values: CDR1 SGHVS, CDR2 FQNEAQ. Trimming removed 5 bases at V and 0 bases at J, with 11 bases between. CDR3 length equals 15 residues. The CDR3 coding sequence is TGTGCCAGCAGCCGACTGCGGGGCTCCTACAATGAGCAGTTCTTC. Translation: CASSRLRGSYNEQFF.

The J gene is TRBJ1-2, the V gene TRBV20-1; no firm D call. From germline, CDR1 is DFQATT and CDR2 SNEGSKA (reference sequence). The CDR3 runs to 11 residues. V gave up 6 bases and J gave up 1 base, with 6 bases separating them. As DNA, the CDR3 is TGCAGTGCCGCGGATAACTATGGCTACACCTTC. Translated, it gives CSAADNYGYTF.

V and J are TRBV5-1 and TRBJ2-7; 8 bases fit TRBD2. Germline-derived CDR1 and CDR2 are SGHRS and YFSETQ. There are 14 residues in the CDR3. V was clipped by 3 bases and J by 5 bases; unmatched bases: 7. Written as DNA, the CDR3 is TGCGCCAGCAGCTCTACAGCGGGAGCCAACGAGCAGTACTTC. Translated: CASSSTAGANEQYF. Filled out from reference TRBV5-1 and TRBJ2-7, the complete variable domain reads KAGVTQTPRYLIKTRGQQVTLSCSPISGHRSVSWYQQTPGQGLQFLFEYFSETQRNKGNFPGRFSGRQFSNSRSEMNVSTLELGDSALYLCASSSTAGANEQYFGPGTRLTVT.